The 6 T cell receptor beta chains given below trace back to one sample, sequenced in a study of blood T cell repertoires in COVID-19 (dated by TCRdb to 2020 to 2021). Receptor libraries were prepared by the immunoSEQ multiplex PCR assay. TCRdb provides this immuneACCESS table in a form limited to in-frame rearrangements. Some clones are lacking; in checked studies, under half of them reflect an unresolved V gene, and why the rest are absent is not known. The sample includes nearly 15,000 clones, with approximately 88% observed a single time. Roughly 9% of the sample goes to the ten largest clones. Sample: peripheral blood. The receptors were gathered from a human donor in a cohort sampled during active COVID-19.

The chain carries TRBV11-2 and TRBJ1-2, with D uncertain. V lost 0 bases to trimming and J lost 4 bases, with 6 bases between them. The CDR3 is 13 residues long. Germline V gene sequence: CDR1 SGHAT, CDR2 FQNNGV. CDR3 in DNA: TGTGCCAGCAGCTTAGATGAGGGCTATGGCTACACCTTC. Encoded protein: CASSLDEGYGYTF.

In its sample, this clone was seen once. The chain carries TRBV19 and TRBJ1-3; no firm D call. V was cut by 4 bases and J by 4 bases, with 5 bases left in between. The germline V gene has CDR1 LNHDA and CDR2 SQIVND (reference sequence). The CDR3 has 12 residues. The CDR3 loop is CASSTVGNTIYF. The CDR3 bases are TGTGCCAGTAGTACAGTCGGAAACACCATATATTTT.

The CDR3 reads CAISRTVDYEKLFF. The CDR3 DNA reads as TGTGCCATCAGTCGGACAGTGGACTATGAAAAACTGTTTTTT. The rearrangement joins TRBV10-3 to TRBJ1-4; TRBD1 is a possible D gene (6 bases). The germline V and J ends were trimmed by 5 bases and 6 bases, with 13 bases remaining between them. CDR1 and CDR2 (germline): ENHRY, SYGVKD. CDR3 length: 14 residues.

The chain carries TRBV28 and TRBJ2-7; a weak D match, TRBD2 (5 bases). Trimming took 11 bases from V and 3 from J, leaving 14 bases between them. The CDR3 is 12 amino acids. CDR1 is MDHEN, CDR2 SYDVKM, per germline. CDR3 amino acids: CAASGVIYEQYF. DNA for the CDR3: TGTGCCGCCTCCGGGGTCATCTACGAGCAGTACTTC.

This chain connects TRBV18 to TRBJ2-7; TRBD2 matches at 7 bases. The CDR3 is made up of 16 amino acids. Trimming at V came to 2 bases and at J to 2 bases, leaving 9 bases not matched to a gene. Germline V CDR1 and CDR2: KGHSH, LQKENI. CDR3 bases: TGTGCCAGCTCACCAACACTAGCGCTGACCCCCTACGAGCAGTACTTC. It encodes CASSPTLALTPYEQYF.

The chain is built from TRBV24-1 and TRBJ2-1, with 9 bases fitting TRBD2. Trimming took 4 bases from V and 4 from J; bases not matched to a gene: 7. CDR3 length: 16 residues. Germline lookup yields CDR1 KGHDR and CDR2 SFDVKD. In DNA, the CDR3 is TGTGCCACCAGTGACTCCGGACTAGCGCTTTACAATGAGCAGTTCTTC. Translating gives CATSDSGLALYNEQFF.